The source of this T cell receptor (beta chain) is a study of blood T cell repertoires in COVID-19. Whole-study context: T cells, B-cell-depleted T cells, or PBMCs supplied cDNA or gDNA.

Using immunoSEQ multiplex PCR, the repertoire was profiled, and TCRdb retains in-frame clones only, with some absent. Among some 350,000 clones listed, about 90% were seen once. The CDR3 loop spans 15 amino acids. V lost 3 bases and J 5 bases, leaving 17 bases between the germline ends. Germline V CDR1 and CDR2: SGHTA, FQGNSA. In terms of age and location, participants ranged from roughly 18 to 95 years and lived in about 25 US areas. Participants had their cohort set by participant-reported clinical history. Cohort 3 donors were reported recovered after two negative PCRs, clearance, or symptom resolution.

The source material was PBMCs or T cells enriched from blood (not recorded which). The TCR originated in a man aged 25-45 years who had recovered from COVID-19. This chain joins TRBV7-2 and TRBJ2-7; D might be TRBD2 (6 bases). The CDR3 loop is CASSLGGRPRDEQYF. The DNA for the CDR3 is TGTGCCAGCAGCTTGGGGGGAAGACCCCGGGACGAGCAGTACTTC.